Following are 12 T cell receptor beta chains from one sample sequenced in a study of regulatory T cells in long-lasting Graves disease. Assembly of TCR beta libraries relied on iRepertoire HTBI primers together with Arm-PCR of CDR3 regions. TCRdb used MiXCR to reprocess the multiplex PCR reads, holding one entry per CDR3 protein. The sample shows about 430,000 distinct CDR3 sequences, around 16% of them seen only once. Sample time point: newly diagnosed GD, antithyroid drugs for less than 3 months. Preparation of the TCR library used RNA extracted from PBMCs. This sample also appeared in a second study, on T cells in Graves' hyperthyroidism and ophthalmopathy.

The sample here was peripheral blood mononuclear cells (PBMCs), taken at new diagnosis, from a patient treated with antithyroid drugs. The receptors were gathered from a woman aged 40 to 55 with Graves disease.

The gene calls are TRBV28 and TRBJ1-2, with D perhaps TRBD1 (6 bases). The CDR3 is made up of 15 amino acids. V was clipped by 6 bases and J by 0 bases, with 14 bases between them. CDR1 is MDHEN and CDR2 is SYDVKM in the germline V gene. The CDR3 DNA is TGTGCCAGCAGCCGCCGGGGGCTCTCTAACTATGGCTACACCTTC. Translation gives CASSRRGLSNYGYTF.

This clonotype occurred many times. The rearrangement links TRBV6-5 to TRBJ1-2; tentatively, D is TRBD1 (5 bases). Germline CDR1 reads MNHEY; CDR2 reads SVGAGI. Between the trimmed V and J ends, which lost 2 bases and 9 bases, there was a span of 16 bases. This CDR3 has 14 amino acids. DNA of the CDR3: TGTGCCAGCAGTTACCGGGACGCCTGGGGAAGCTACACCTTC. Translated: CASSYRDAWGSYTF.

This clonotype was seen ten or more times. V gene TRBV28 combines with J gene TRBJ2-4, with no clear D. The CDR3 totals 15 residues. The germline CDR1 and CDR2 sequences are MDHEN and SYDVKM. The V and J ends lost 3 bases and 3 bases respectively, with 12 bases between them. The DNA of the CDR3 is TGTGCCAGCAGTTTTGGGGTTTACGTCAAAAACATTCAGTACTTC. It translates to CASSFGVYVKNIQYF.

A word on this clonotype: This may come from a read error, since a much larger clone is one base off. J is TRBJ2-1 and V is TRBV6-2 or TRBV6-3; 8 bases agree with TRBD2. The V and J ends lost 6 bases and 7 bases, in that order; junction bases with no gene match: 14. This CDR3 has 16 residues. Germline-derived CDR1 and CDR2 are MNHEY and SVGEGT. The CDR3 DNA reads TGTGCCAGCAGGGACAAGCGGGAGTTCTTAATAAATGAGCAGTTCTTC. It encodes CASRDKREFLINEQFF.

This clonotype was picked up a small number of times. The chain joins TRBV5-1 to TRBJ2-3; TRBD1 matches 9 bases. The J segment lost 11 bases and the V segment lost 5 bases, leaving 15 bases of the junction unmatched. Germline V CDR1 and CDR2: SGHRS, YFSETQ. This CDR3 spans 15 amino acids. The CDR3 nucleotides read TGCGCCAGCAGGCTGGACAGGGGATTCAGCCAGGGGCAGTATTTT. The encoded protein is CASRLDRGFSQGQYF. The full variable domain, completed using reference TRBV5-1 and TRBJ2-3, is KAGVTQTPRYLIKTRGQQVTLSCSPISGHRSVSWYQQTPGQGLQFLFEYFSETQRNKGNFPGRFSGRQFSNSRSEMNVSTLELGDSALYLCASRLDRGFSQGQYFGPGTRLTVL.

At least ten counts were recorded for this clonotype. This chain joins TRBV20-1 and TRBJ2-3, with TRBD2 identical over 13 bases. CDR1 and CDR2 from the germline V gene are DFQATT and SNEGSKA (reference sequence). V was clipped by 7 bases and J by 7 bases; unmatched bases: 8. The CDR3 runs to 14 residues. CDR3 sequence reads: CSGGLAGVRHTQYF. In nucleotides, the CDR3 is TGCAGTGGCGGACTAGCGGGAGTAAGGCATACGCAGTATTTT.

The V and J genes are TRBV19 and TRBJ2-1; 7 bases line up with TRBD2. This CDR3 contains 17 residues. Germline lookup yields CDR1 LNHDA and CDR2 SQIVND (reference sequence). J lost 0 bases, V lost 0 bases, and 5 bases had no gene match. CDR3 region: CASSIDLGGSSYNEQFF. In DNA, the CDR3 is TGTGCCAGTAGTATAGATCTCGGCGGGAGCTCCTACAATGAGCAGTTCTTC.

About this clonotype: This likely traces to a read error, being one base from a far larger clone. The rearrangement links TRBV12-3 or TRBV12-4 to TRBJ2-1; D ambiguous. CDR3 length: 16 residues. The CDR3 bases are TGTGCCATCAGTGAGTCGAATCTAGGGTCCCACAATGAGGAGTTCTTC. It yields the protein CAISESNLGSHNEEFF.

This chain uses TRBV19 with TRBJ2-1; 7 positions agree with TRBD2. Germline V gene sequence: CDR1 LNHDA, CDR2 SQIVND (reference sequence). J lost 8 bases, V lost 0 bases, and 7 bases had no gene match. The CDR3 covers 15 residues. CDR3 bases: TGTGCCAGTAGTATAGATTACGCGGGAGCAGATGAGCAGTTCTTC. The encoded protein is CASSIDYAGADEQFF. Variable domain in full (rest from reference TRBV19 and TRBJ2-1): DGGITQSPKYLFRKEGQNVTLSCEQNLNHDAMYWYRQDPGQGLRLIYYSQIVNDFQKGDIAEGYSVSREKKESFPLTVTSAQKNPTAFYLCASSIDYAGADEQFFGPGTRLTVL.

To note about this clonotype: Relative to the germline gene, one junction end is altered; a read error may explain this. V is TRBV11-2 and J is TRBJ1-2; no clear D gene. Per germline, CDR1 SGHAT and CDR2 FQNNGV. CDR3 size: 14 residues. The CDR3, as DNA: TGTGCCACCAGCAGGCCCCAATCAGGCTATGGCTACACCTTC. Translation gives CATSRPQSGYGYTF. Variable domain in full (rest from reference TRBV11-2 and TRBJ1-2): EAGVAQSPRYKIIEKRQSVAFWCNPISGHATLYWYQQILGQGPKLLIQFQNNGVVDDSQLPKDRFSAERLKGVDSTLKIQPAKLEDSAVYLCATSRPQSGYGYTFGSGTRLTVV.

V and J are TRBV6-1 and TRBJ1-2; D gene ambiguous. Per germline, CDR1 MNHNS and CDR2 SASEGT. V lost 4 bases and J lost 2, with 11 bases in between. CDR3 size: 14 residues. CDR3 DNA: TGTGCCAGCAGTGTAAGCCAGTCCAACTATGGCTACACCTTC. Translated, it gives CASSVSQSNYGYTF.

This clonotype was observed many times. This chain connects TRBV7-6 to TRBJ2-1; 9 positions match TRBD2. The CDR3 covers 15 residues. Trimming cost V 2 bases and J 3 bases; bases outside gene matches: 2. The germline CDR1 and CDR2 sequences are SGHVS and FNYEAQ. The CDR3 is CASSLSSGNYNEQFF. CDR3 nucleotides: TGTGCCAGCAGCTTATCTAGCGGGAACTACAATGAGCAGTTCTTC.